The next 29 T cell receptor beta chains were all read from a single sample in a study of cytomegalovirus exposure and HLA in healthy donors. The PCR was carried out with 60 Vbeta primers and 13 Jbeta primers. TCRdb's copy holds only in-frame clones and misses some; the assay was immunoSEQ multiplex PCR. Here the sample spans more than 65,000 clones, roughly 80% being singletons. Sample: PBMCs. The receptors were gathered from a woman aged 40 to 50 in good health and CMV-seropositive.

The chain's CDR3 is CASALATTPTYEQYF. CDR3 nucleotides: TGCGCCAGCGCCTTAGCGACGACTCCTACCTACGAGCAGTACTTC. The V and J genes are TRBV5-1 and TRBJ2-7; D may be TRBD2 (5 bases). CDR3 size: 15 residues. The V end was cut by 7 bases, the J end by 2 bases, with 19 bases between. Looked up from germline, CDR1 is SGHRS and CDR2 is YFSETQ.

V is TRBV25-1 and J is TRBJ1-5; D unresolved. The CDR3 runs 14 residues. Germline values: CDR1 MGHDK, CDR2 SYGVNS. V was clipped by 2 bases and J by 0 bases, with 5 bases between them. The CDR3 reads CASSEEFSNQPQHF. The CDR3 DNA sequence: TGTGCCAGCAGTGAAGAGTTTAGCAATCAGCCCCAGCATTTT. Supplemented by reference TRBV25-1 and TRBJ1-5, the full variable domain reads EADIYQTPRYLVIGTGKKITLECSQTMGHDKMYWYQQDPGMELHLIHYSYGVNSTEKGDLSSESTVSRIRTEHFPLTLESARPSHTSQYLCASSEEFSNQPQHFGDGTRLSIL.

The CDR3 DNA follows: TGTGCCAGCAGCTTGAAGGCGGGGGCACGCAATCAGCCCCAGCATTTT. It translates to CASSLKAGARNQPQHF. V is TRBV5-6 and J is TRBJ1-5; weak D call: TRBD1 (6 bases). This CDR3 spans 16 amino acids. Germline CDR1 is SGHDT and CDR2 is YYEEEE. The ends were cut back, 1 base at V and 2 bases at J, with 13 bases in the middle.

The gene calls are TRBV5-1 and TRBJ2-5, with 9 positions matching TRBD2. The CDR3 spans 17 residues. V shed 1 base and J 1 base; nucleotides not matched to a gene: 8. From germline, CDR1 is SGHRS and CDR2 YFSETQ. In nucleotides, the CDR3 is TGCGCCAGCAGCTTGAGGGTCCTAGCGGGGACCCAAGAGACCCAGTACTTC. Protein sequence: CASSLRVLAGTQETQYF.

The V call is TRBV19, the J call TRBJ2-5, with a possible D match to TRBD2 (5 bases). Trimming removed 5 bases at V and 5 bases at J, with 18 bases between. The CDR3 spans 15 residues. Germline assignment: CDR1 LNHDA and CDR2 SQIVND (reference sequence). CDR3 residues: CASSEGLSWGETQYF. In nucleotides, the CDR3 is TGTGCCAGTAGTGAGGGCCTTTCTTGGGGTGAGACCCAGTACTTC.

The V call is TRBV6-6, the J call TRBJ2-1; D perhaps matches TRBD1 (6 bases). The CDR3 covers 16 residues. V lost 1 base to trimming and J lost 5 bases, with 15 bases between them. Germline V gene sequence: CDR1 MNHNY, CDR2 SVGAGI (reference sequence). CDR3 nucleotides: TGTGCCAGCAGTTACTTCCAGGGGTCACCCCACAATGAGCAGTTCTTC. Its translation is CASSYFQGSPHNEQFF.

This chain joins TRBV30 and TRBJ1-1; 9 bases line up with TRBD1. With 1 base clipped from V and 8 bases from J, the junction kept 5 bases outside the gene matches. The CDR3 consists of 13 residues. The germline gives CDR1 GTSNPN, CDR2 SVGIG (reference sequence). CDR3 residues: CAWSARTGAEAFF. For the CDR3, the DNA is TGTGCCTGGAGTGCCCGGACAGGGGCGGAAGCTTTCTTT.

J is TRBJ2-1 and V is TRBV6-1, with TRBD2 matching 12 bases. This CDR3 is built from 15 residues. The J segment lost 6 bases and the V segment lost 5 bases, leaving 5 bases of the junction unmatched. The germline CDR1 and CDR2 sequences are MNHNS and SASEGT. CDR3 sequence: CASSRTSGTLNEQFF. CDR3 in DNA: TGTGCCAGCAGTAGGACTAGCGGGACCCTCAATGAGCAGTTCTTC.

This clone came up a few times. V and J are TRBV30 and TRBJ2-1; no firm D call. Germline V gives CDR1 GTSNPN, CDR2 SVGIG (reference sequence). V was shortened by 2 bases and J by 9 bases, with 11 bases between the two germline ends. This CDR3 contains 12 residues. The CDR3 nucleotides read TGTGCCTGGAGTAGCCGGTTCGGTGAGCAGTTCTTC. It translates to CAWSSRFGEQFF. Looking up the rest from reference TRBV30 and TRBJ2-1 gives the full variable domain: SQTIHQWPATLVQPVGSPLSLECTVEGTSNPNLYWYRQAAGRGLQLLFYSVGIGQISSEVPQNLSASRPQDRQFILSSKKLLLSDSGFYLCAWSSRFGEQFFGPGTRLTVL.

The rearrangement uses TRBV10-3 and TRBJ1-4; a weak D match, TRBD1 (6 bases). Germline CDR1 is ENHRY and CDR2 is SYGVKD. The CDR3 spans 15 residues. Between the trimmed V and J ends, which lost 6 bases and 5 bases, there was a span of 16 bases. CDR3 DNA sequence: TGTGCCATCAGCGGTGGACAGCCCTCGAATGAAAAACTGTTTTTT. It encodes CAISGGQPSNEKLFF.

This clone was observed a few times. V usage is TRBV5-1 and J usage is TRBJ2-3, with 8 bases aligning to TRBD2. V gave up 0 bases and J gave up 3 bases; unmatched junction bases: 6. The CDR3 totals 16 residues. CDR1 is SGHRS, CDR2 YFSETQ, per germline. CDR3 region: CASSLAATSVTDTQYF. DNA for the CDR3: TGCGCCAGCAGCTTGGCCGCGACTAGCGTTACAGATACGCAGTATTTT.

This chain joins TRBV19 and TRBJ1-5; 8 bases agree with TRBD1. In germline, CDR1 is LNHDA, CDR2 SQIVND (reference sequence). V was clipped by 2 bases and J by 0 bases; unmatched bases: 3. The CDR3 loop spans 16 amino acids. CDR3 nucleotide sequence: TGTGCCAGTAGTATATTACAGGGGGATAGCAATCAGCCCCAGCATTTT. Translated, it gives CASSILQGDSNQPQHF.

Points on this clone: The same CDR3 is also encoded by other DNA sequences in this sample. The chain links TRBV30 to TRBJ1-1; D may be TRBD1 (6 bases). The V gene lost 0 bases and the J gene lost 3 bases, with 14 bases spanning the gap. CDR3 length: 15 residues. Germline lookup yields CDR1 GTSNPN and CDR2 SVGIG (reference sequence). Here the CDR3 DNA reads TGTGCCTGGAGTGTAAGGGGGATCATCGACACTGAAGCTTTCTTT. The encoded protein is CAWSVRGIIDTEAFF.

This clone was counted only a few times. The rearrangement links TRBV11-1 to TRBJ2-2; D remains unclear. The germline CDR1 and CDR2 sequences are SGHAT and FQDESV (reference sequence). CDR3 length: 12 residues. Trimming removed 7 bases at V and 0 bases at J, with 3 bases between. For the CDR3, the DNA is TGTGCCAGCACCACGAACACCGGGGAGCTGTTTTTT. Translated, it gives CASTTNTGELFF.

The chain is built from TRBV2 and TRBJ2-5, with 13 bases that match TRBD2. V shed 7 bases and J 6 bases; nucleotides not matched to a gene: 14. The CDR3 has 17 amino acids. Looked up from germline, CDR1 is SNHLY and CDR2 is FYNNEI. For the CDR3, the DNA is TGTGCCAGCATAGGGACTAGCGGGAACGGCGGAGCGAAGACCCAGTACTTC. Protein: CASIGTSGNGGAKTQYF.

V is TRBV5-4 and J is TRBJ2-3, with 12 bases that match TRBD2. This CDR3 is 17 amino acids long. The germline gives CDR1 SGHNT, CDR2 YYREEE (reference sequence). J was trimmed by 2 bases and V by 4 bases; bases with no gene match: 8. DNA of the CDR3: TGTGCCAGCAGCCAAAAGACTAGCGGGGGAAACACAGATACGCAGTATTTT. Protein product: CASSQKTSGGNTDTQYF.

This clone has just a few counts. The chain has TRBV2 and TRBJ1-1, with D hard to call. The CDR3 has 12 amino acids. Germline V gene lookup returns CDR1 SNHLY and CDR2 FYNNEI. V lost 2 bases, J lost 8 bases, and 9 bases lay in between. As DNA, the CDR3 is TGTGCCAGCAGTGAAAGTAGGCGGGAAGCTTTCTTT. Translated: CASSESRREAFF.

V usage is TRBV6-5 and J usage is TRBJ2-5; 7 positions match TRBD1. The ends lost 6 bases at V and 1 base at J; junction bases unmatched: 5. Germline CDR1 MNHEY, CDR2 SVGAGI. The CDR3 spans 14 residues. The CDR3 protein is CASSTGQSQETQYF. CDR3 in DNA: TGTGCCAGCAGCACGGGACAGTCCCAAGAGACCCAGTACTTC.

The rearrangement uses TRBV30 and TRBJ1-1, with 7 positions matching TRBD1. Per the germline V gene, CDR1 is GTSNPN and CDR2 is SVGIG (reference sequence). This CDR3 has 10 residues. J lost 9 bases, V lost 4 bases, and 2 bases had no gene match. The CDR3 reads CAWTQGKAFF. DNA for the CDR3: TGTGCCTGGACACAGGGGAAAGCTTTCTTT.

This chain uses TRBV5-4 with TRBJ1-2, with 8 bases aligning to TRBD1. Germline V lookup: CDR1 SGHNT, CDR2 YYREEE (reference sequence). The CDR3 length is 15 residues. J was trimmed by 6 bases and V by 4 bases; bases with no gene match: 11. The CDR3 loop reads CASSARQGSLDGYTF. Written as DNA, the CDR3 is TGTGCCAGCAGCGCGCGACAGGGGAGTTTGGATGGCTACACCTTC.

The chain uses TRBV6-1 and TRBJ1-1, with 7 bases identical to TRBD1. This CDR3 is built from 13 residues. From germline, CDR1 is MNHNS and CDR2 SASEGT. Germline trimming cut 5 bases from V and 6 bases from J; bases unmatched to any gene: 6. CDR3 amino acids: CASSSTGLAEAFF. The CDR3 nucleotides are TGTGCCAGCAGTTCGACAGGGCTGGCTGAAGCTTTCTTT.

For this clone: Germline and junction disagree at one end, which may indicate a read error. V and J are TRBV5-1 and TRBJ2-4; 14 positions match TRBD2. Per germline, CDR1 SGHRS and CDR2 YFSETQ. The CDR3 sequence is 15 residues long. The chain's CDR3 is CASSSTTGTSGGSAF. The CDR3 coding sequence is TGCGCCAGCAGCAGCACTACCGGGACTAGCGGGGGTTCGGCCTTC. Full variable domain (remainder filled in from reference TRBV5-1 and TRBJ2-4): KAGVTQTPRYLIKTRGQQVTLSCSPISGHRSVSWYQQTPGQGLQFLFEYFSETQRNKGNFPGRFSGRQFSNSRSEMNVSTLELGDSALYLCASSSTTGTSGGSAFGAGTRLSVL.

This clone occurred a few times. This chain connects TRBV28 to TRBJ1-2, with D hard to call. CDR1 and CDR2 from the germline V gene are MDHEN and SYDVKM. The CDR3 runs to 12 residues. The V end was cut by 4 bases, the J end by 9 bases, with 12 bases between. The CDR3 reads CASSSQSPSYTF. CDR3 sequence (DNA): TGTGCCAGCAGTTCACAGAGCCCCAGCTACACCTTC.

The CDR3 region is CASSLGADRPNTGELFF. The CDR3 DNA sequence: TGTGCCAGCAGCTTGGGAGCGGATCGACCGAACACCGGGGAGCTGTTTTTT. The chain recombines TRBV5-4 with TRBJ2-2, with a possible D match to TRBD2 (5 bases). The CDR3 runs to 17 residues. The germline V and J ends were trimmed by 0 bases and 0 bases, with 12 bases remaining between them. CDR1 and CDR2 (germline): SGHNT, YYREEE (reference sequence).

There are a few counts of this clone. The V and J genes are TRBV18 and TRBJ1-2, with TRBD1 identical over 7 bases. CDR1 and CDR2 from the germline V gene are KGHSH and LQKENI. The length of the CDR3 is 15 residues. Trimming took 6 bases from V and 4 from J; bases not matched to a gene: 11. The CDR3: CASSEQGQRTYGYTF. The DNA for the CDR3 is TGTGCCAGCTCCGAACAGGGACAGCGGACCTATGGCTACACCTTC.

The V call is TRBV25-1, the J call TRBJ1-2; D remains unclear. The germline V gene has CDR1 MGHDK and CDR2 SYGVNS. V was shortened by 2 bases and J by 4 bases, with 11 bases between the two germline ends. CDR3 length: 14 residues. This CDR3 reads CASSELTGIYGYTF. CDR3 DNA sequence: TGTGCCAGCAGTGAACTAACGGGAATCTATGGCTACACCTTC.

This clone has a single count. The chain joins TRBV11-1 to TRBJ2-1; 9 nucleotides agree with TRBD2. CDR3 length: 15 amino acids. Trimming cost V 3 bases and J 9 bases; bases outside gene matches: 9. Germline-derived CDR1 and CDR2 are SGHAT and FQDESV (reference sequence). The CDR3 region has the DNA TGTGCCAGCAGCTTTTCTAGCGGGGTGGAGAGTGAGCAGTTCTTC. It yields the protein CASSFSSGVESEQFF.

The chain recombines TRBV2 with TRBJ1-5, with D unresolved. The CDR3 runs to 15 residues. V lost 2 bases to trimming and J lost 4 bases, with 12 bases between them. Germline CDR1 and CDR2: SNHLY and FYNNEI. The DNA for the CDR3 is TGTGCCAGCAGTGAATTGGGGAGTCCTAATCAGCCCCAGCATTTT. Its protein is CASSELGSPNQPQHF.

V and J are TRBV7-2 and TRBJ2-3; TRBD2 agrees at 11 bases. The germline CDR1 and CDR2 sequences are SGHTA and FQGNSA. Trimming removed 5 bases from V and 1 base from J; junction bases left unmatched: 5. CDR3 size: 16 residues. The CDR3 region has the DNA TGTGCCAGCAGCCAACTAGCGGGAGTCGGCACAGATACGCAGTATTTT. Protein: CASSQLAGVGTDTQYF.